This T cell receptor beta chain was identified during a study of CD8 T cells in Susac syndrome. Relapsing-remitting disease, either stable or active, was present in the treatment-naive patients who were the multiple sclerosis controls. Random-hexamer reverse transcription was applied to about 0.45 to 1 ug RNA. TCRdb reanalysed the immunoSEQ multiplex PCR reads using MiXCR and keeps one entry per CDR3 protein. This table has 150,000 to 160,000 distinct CDR3 sequences, about 94% appearing once. The V gene lost 4 bases and the J gene lost 1 base, with 8 bases spanning the gap. The CDR3 contains 13 residues. Germline CDR1 is SGDLS and CDR2 is YYNGEE.

Input material: CD8+ T cells from PBMCs. The chain employs TRBV9 and TRBJ2-5; D unclear. The origin of this receptor is a human donor with multiple sclerosis. The CDR3: CASSWALQETQYF. The CDR3, as DNA: TGTGCCAGCAGCTGGGCCCTCCAAGAGACCCAGTACTTC.